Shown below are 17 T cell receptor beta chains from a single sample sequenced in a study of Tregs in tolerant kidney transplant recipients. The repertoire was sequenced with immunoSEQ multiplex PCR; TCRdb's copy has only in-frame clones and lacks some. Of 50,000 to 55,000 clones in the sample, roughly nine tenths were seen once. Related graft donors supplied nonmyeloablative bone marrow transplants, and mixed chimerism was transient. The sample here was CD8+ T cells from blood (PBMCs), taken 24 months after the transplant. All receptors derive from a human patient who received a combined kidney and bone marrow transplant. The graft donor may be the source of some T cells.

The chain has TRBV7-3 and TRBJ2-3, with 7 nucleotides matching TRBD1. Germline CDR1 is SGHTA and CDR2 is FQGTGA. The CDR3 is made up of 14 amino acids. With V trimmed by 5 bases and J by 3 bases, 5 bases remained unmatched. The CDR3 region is CASSPGQVTDTQYF. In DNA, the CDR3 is TGTGCCAGCAGCCCCGGACAGGTGACAGATACGCAGTATTTT.

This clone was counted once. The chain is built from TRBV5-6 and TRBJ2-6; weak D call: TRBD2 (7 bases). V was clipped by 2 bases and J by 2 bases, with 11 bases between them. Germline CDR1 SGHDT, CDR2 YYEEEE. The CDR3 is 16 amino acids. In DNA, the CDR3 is TGTGCCAGCAGCTTCTGGGGGGGCGCTGGGGCCAACGTCCTGACTTTC. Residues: CASSFWGGAGANVLTF.

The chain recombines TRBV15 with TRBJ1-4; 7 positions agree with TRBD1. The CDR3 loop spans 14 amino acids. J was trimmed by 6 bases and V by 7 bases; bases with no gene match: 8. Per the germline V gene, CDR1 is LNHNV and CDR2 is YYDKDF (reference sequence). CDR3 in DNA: TGTGCCACCACTCACATCGGGACAGATGAAAAACTGTTTTTT. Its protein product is CATTHIGTDEKLFF.

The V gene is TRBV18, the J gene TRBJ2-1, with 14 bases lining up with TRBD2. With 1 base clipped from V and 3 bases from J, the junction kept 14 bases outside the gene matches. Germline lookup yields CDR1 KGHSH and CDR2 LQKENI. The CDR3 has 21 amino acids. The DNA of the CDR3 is TGTGCCAGCTCACCACGATTGACCGGGACTAGCGGGAGAGGTGGCTACAATGAGCAGTTCTTC. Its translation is CASSPRLTGTSGRGGYNEQFF.

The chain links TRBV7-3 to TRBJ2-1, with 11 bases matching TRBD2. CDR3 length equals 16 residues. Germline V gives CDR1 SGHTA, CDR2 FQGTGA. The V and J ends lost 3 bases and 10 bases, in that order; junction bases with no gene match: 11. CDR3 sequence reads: CASSLIAGGLSREQFF. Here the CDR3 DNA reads TGTGCCAGCAGCTTGATAGCGGGAGGGTTATCACGGGAGCAGTTCTTC.

CDR3 region: CASSSLGLVAGETQYF. The CDR3 DNA reads TGTGCCAGCAGCTCGCTTGGTTTGGTCGCGGGTGAGACCCAGTACTTC. The chain carries TRBV5-6 and TRBJ2-5, with D possibly being TRBD2 (5 bases). CDR1 and CDR2 (germline): SGHDT, YYEEEE. V gave up 3 bases and J gave up 5 bases, with 20 bases separating them. This CDR3 is 16 amino acids long.

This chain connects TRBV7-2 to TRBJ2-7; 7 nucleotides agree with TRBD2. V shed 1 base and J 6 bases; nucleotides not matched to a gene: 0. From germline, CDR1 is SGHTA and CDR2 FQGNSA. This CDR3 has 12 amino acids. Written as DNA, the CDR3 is TGTGCCAGCAGCTTAGGCGGGGGCGAGCAGTACTTC. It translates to CASSLGGGEQYF.

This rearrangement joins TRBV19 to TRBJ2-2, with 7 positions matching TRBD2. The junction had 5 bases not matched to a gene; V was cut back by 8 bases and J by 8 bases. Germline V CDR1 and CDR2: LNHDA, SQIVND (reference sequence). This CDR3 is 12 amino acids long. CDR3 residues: CASDSGSGELFF. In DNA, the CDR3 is TGTGCCAGTGATAGCGGGTCGGGGGAGCTGTTTTTT.

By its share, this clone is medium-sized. The CDR3, as DNA: TGTGCCAGCAGCAGTCTAGCGGGAGACACAGATACGCAGTATTTT. Amino acids: CASSSLAGDTDTQYF. The chain links TRBV7-3 to TRBJ2-3; 10 bases are shared with TRBD2. This CDR3 is 15 amino acids long. V lost 5 bases to trimming and J lost 2 bases; unmatched junction nucleotides: 4. Looked up from germline, CDR1 is SGHTA and CDR2 is FQGTGA.

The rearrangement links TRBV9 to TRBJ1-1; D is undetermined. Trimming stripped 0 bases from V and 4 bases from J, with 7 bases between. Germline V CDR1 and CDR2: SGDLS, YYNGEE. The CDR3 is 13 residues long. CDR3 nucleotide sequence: TGTGCCAGCAGCGTAGTCAGTCCCACTGAAGCTTTCTTT. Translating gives CASSVVSPTEAFF.

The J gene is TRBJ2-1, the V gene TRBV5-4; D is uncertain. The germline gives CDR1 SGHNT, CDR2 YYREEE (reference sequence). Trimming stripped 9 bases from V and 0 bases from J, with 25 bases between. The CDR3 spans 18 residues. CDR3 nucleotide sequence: TGTGCCACCGGCCCCCAGCGCCTAAATCTCAGCTCCTACAATGAGCAGTTCTTC. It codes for CATGPQRLNLSSYNEQFF.

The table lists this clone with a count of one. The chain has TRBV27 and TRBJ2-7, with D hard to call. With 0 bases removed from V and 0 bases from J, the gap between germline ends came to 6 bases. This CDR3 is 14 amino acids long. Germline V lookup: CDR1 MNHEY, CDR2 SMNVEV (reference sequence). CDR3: CASSLSSSSYEQYF. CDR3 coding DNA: TGTGCCAGCAGTTTATCGTCCAGCTCCTACGAGCAGTACTTC.

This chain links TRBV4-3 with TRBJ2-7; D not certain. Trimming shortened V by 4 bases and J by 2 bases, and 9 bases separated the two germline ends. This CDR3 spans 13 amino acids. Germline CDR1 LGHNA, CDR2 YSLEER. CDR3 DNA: TGCGCCAGCAGCCCTCTACTGGCCTACGAGCAGTACTTC. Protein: CASSPLLAYEQYF.

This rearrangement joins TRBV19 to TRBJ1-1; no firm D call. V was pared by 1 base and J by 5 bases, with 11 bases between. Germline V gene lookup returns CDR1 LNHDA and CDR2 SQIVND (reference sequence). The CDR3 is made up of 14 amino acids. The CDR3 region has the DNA TGTGCCAGTAGTATAGGGGAGACCGGGACTGAAGCTTTCTTT. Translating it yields CASSIGETGTEAFF.

The CDR3 DNA reads TGTGCCAGCAGCGAGACAGCGAGCTCCTACAATGAGCAGTTCTTC. This translates into CASSETASSYNEQFF. The genes are TRBV2 and TRBJ2-1, with D perhaps matching TRBD1 (5 bases). This CDR3 has 15 residues. The ends were cut back, 6 bases at V and 0 bases at J, with 12 bases in the middle. Germline CDR1 SNHLY, CDR2 FYNNEI.

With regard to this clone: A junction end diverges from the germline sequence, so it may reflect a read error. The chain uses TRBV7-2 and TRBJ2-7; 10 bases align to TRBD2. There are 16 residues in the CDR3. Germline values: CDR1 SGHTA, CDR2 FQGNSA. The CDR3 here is CASSFSGGPRSYEQHF. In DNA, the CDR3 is TGTGCCAGCAGCTTTAGCGGGGGGCCCCGCTCCTACGAGCAGCACTTC.

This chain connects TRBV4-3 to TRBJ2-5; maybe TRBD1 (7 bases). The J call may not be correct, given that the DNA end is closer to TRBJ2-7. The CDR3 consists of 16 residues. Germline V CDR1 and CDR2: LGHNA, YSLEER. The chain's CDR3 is CASSQGGSGGNYEQYF. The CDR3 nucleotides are TGCGCCAGCAGCCAAGGGGGGTCAGGGGGGAACTACGAGCAGTACTTC.